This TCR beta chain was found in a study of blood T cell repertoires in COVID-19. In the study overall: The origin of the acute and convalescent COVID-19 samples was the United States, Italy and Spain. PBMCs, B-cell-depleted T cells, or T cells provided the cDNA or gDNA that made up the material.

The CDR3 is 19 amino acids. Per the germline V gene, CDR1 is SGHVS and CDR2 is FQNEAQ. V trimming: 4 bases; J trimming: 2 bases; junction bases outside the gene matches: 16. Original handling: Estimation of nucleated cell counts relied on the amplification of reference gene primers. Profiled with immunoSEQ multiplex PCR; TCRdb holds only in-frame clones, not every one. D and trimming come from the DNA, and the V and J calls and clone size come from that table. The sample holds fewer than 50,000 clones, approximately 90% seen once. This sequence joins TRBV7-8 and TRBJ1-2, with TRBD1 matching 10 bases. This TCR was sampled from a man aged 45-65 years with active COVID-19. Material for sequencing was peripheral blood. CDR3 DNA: TGTGCCAGCAGCTCTCCCTTCACCTTGGGGACAGGGGTAAACTATGGCTACACCTTC. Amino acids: CASSSPFTLGTGVNYGYTF.